This T cell receptor beta chain emerged from a study of technical replicates of blood from a few donors (dated by TCRdb to about 2017). The library relied on the immunoSEQ multiplex PCR assay. In its TCRdb copy, this immuneACCESS table keeps in-frame sequences only and misses some clones. Where compared with another copy, unresolved V genes explain less than half of these, and the others have no known cause. The sample table holds tens of thousands of clones, of which approximately 93% were seen once. The ten largest clones represent 0.26% of the sample. Of note for this clone: Its antigen has not been determined. Base quality data are lacking; no much larger clone is found one base away.

CDR1 and CDR2 were assigned from the germline V gene as SGHRS and YFSETQ. The CDR3 runs 15 residues from the cysteine to the phenylalanine. Only the CDR3 DNA is retained, 45 bases long and in frame from the first base. Trimming removed 5 bases from V and 4 bases from J, leaving 15 bases between the germline ends. The source is a human donor in good health. Material for sequencing was T cells isolated from PBMCs. The V and J segments used are TRBV5-1 and TRBJ1-4; TRBD1 is possibly the D segment (6 matching bases). The sequence in DNA is TGCGCCAGCAGTTTTTACGGACAGCTTAATGAAAAACTGTTTTTT. This is translated as CASSFYGQLNEKLFF.